This entry concerns a single TCR beta chain. What it recognizes is unknown. This sample stems from a study of cytomegalovirus exposure and HLA in healthy donors. Study information: Earlier, 150 million to 200 million T cells were analyzed, and 95 million to 140 million unique TCR beta sequences were found among them. Regarding the study as a whole: Some segments of the V type, notably TRBV6-2 and TRBV6-3, were excluded as indistinguishable. Altogether, around 160 TCR beta chains were recorded as cytomegalovirus-associated.

The CDR3 sequence is 14 residues long. The germline V gene has CDR1 MNHNS and CDR2 SASEGT. Trimming removed 4 bases at V and 5 bases at J, with 15 bases between. PCR primers comprised 60 Vbeta and 13 Jbeta primers. Authors' processing steps: Later work found about 80 million unique TCR beta chains, with roughly 11 million shared. Using immunoSEQ multiplex PCR, the repertoire was profiled, and TCRdb retains in-frame clones only, with some absent. V, J and clone size are taken as reported in that table, and D and trimming were inferred from the DNA itself. The listing contains about 35,000 clones. This receptor was taken from a woman aged 40 to 55 in good health and CMV-seropositive. Sample: PBMCs. The rearrangement uses TRBV6-1 and TRBJ2-7; a possible D gene is TRBD2 (5 bases). DNA for the CDR3: TGTGCCAGCAGTGCCGGCGGGCGACTCGACGAGCAGTACTTC. Translation gives CASSAGGRLDEQYF.